This T cell receptor (beta chain) is from a study of cytomegalovirus exposure and HLA in healthy donors. Study-level results: Apparent HLA restriction characterized most CMV-associated TCR beta chains in a later analysis. Later on, a genetic analysis was performed. It linked a missense variant in DCLRE1C with V- and J-gene trimming of TCR beta. Per a prior analysis, the majority of TCR beta V segments were productive roughly 90% or roughly 30% of the time.

The CDR3 consists of 15 residues. CDR1 SGHVS and CDR2 FQNEAQ come from the germline V gene. This clone appeared a few times. The antigen is undetermined. Its ends do not fully match the called genes, so a read error is possible. The PCR used 60 Vbeta and 13 Jbeta primers. In the source study's methods: Later work found roughly 80 million unique TCR beta chains, with 9.5 million to 12 million shared. Method: immunoSEQ multiplex PCR; TCRdb's copy keeps in-frame clones and lacks some. Clone size and the V and J calls come from that table; the DNA yielded D and trimming. The sample lists about 130,000 clones, 17% occurring once.

Source material: PBMCs. The chain couples TRBV7-8 to TRBJ1-5, with D possibly matching TRBD1 (5 bases). The sequence was collected from a female donor in good health and CMV-seropositive. CDR3 in amino acids: CASSIARQTNQPQHF. The CDR3 DNA reads as TGTGCCAGCAGCATAGCCCGACAGACAAATCAGCCCCAGCATTTT.